This TCR beta chain was found in a study of shared clonotypes between healthy human individuals (TCRdb year 2020). With respect to the entire study: The cohort comprised a couple of women and three men aged 18 to 49 years. To increase sequencing depth and limit assay-specific biases, TCR repertoire library preparation and sequencing were carried out by different laboratories using diverse techniques. To estimate repertoire size and how much clonotype sharing occurs between individuals, the study deeply sequenced the blood TCR repertoires of five healthy adults. Per donor, three plates each were used for CD4 naive and CD4 memory, two for CD8 naive, and one for CD8 memory. Leukapheresis yielded between about 0.94 and 9 billion PBMCs per donor.

About this clone itself: Its cognate antigen has yet to be identified. One base away there is no much larger clone; base qualities are not given.

Overall study results and their limits: Sampling was restricted to blood, and TCR repertoires in tissues likely differ from the TCR repertoires found in blood. Sharing across a handful of donors was observed for around 5% of naive CD4, around 3.5% of naive CD8, over 2% of memory CD4, and over 0.3% of memory CD8 clonotypes. Pairwise subsampling led to the expectation that sequencing depth would affect the degree of clonotype sharing among donors. Even with the large sequencing depth, rarefaction of the sorted-subset datasets indicated that sequencing was incomplete. Naive subsets generally had larger estimated clonotype richness than memory subsets. Clonotypes shared by all four sorted-subset donors showed higher generation probabilities than non-shared clonotypes. The genetic and exposure-history diversity represented was limited by the small number of donors.

The donors were healthy, HIV-negative adults with no recently reported acute infections or vaccinations. Every donor was a Caucasian adult living in Nashville, Tennessee, USA. CD4+ T cells were enriched through magnetic negative selection, after which naive cells were positively selected on CD45RA and the remaining negative fraction served as the memory subset. After blood collection by leukapheresis, PBMCs were isolated using Ficoll-Histopaque density gradient centrifugation and then cryopreserved in the vapor phase of liquid nitrogen. Analytical flow cytometry was used to check the purity and quantity of every magnetically sorted T cell population. From each sorted fraction, genomic DNA was isolated and quantified by UV absorbance on a Nanodrop 2000c. Using the deep immunoSEQ assay, TCR CDR3 regions were amplified from genomic DNA by multiplex PCR. Extracted genomic DNA from each cell subset was spread evenly across all wells of several immunoSEQ 96-well plates, with each plate serving as a replicate. For sorted subsets, roughly 200 ng of genomic DNA, equivalent to 30,000 or so T cell genomes, went into each replicate PCR. The purified libraries were quantified using a Qubit 3.0 fluorometer, sized with a Bioanalyzer 2100, and then quantified again using the KAPA Library Quantification kit. Every immunoSEQ 96-well plate was sequenced on a separate single-read 150-cycle Illumina NextSeq 550 flow cell. In the source study's methods: Because only junctional sequences without quality scores were contained in the immunoSEQ output, filtering matching that applied to full-length reads could not be performed. Sequences were annotated with PyIR, a Python wrapper for IgBLAST v1.9, using IMGT germline references to assign V/J genes and CDR3. Reads with weak V/J assignments (E-value above 1e-6), missing CDR3, stop codons, out-of-frame junctions, or ambiguous translated residues were removed. V3J clonotypes were defined as sequences sharing the same inferred V gene, J gene, and CDR3 amino acid sequence. Percentage overlap between repertoires was calculated by dividing the number of shared unique clonotypes by the size of the smaller repertoire. Repertoire richness was assessed with RTK rarefaction, the Chao1 estimator, and Recon v2.1 estimates of unobserved clonotypes. Generation probabilities for all TCRbeta clonotypes obtained by the gDNA method from a few donors were computed using OLGA. TCRdb carries this immuneACCESS record with in-frame sequences only. Its versions omit some clonotypes, under half of them owing to an unresolved V gene in the studies checked, with the rest unexplained. Clone size and the V and J calls come from that table; the DNA yielded D and trimming. The sample profile shows 1.6 million or so clones; roughly 96% of them were found once. The ten largest clones add up to roughly 1.2% of the sample.

V sheds 6 bases and J sheds 3 bases, leaving 9 bases between their ends. From a lookup of the germline V gene, CDR1 and CDR2 are MDHEN and SYDVKM. The CDR3 contains 13 residues, cysteine and phenylalanine counted. This entry keeps only the CDR3 DNA: 39 bases, framed from base 1. The receptor was derived from a man younger than 40 in good health. The sequence is built from TRBV28 and TRBJ1-5, and TRBD1 may be the D gene, going by 5 matching bases. Sequencing was done on a sample of naive CD4+ T cells sorted from blood. According to the study, the label for this sample's cell subset or site signals: CD45RA+ positively selected. The CDR3 sequence is CASSPRDNQPQHF. The nucleotides read TGTGCCAGCAGCCCCAGGGACAATCAGCCCCAGCATTTT.